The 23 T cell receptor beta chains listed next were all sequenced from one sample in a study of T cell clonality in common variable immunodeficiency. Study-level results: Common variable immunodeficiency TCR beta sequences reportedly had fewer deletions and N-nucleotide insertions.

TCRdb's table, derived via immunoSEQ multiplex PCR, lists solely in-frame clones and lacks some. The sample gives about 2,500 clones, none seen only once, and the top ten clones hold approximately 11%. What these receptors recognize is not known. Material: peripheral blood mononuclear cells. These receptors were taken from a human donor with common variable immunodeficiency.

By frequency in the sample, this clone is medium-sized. The CDR3 loop is CATSPGQSNQPQHF. CDR3 DNA (partial): TGTGCCACCAGCCCTGGACAGAGCAATCAGCCC. J is TRBJ1-5 and V is TRBV15; D is perhaps TRBD1 (6 bases). The read terminates 3 residues ahead of where the CDR3 ends, so the germline J gene completes it. This CDR3 contains 14 residues. V was cut by 5 bases and J by 1 base, with 9 bases left in between. CDR1 and CDR2 (germline): LNHNV, YYDKDF (reference sequence). The entire variable domain, with the rest obtained from reference TRBV15 and TRBJ1-5, is as follows: DAMVIQNPRYQVTQFGKPVTLSCSQTLNHNVMYWYQQKSSQAPKLLFHYYDKDFNNEADTPDNFQSRRPNTSFCFLDIRSPGLGDTAMYLCATSPGQSNQPQHFGDGTRLSIL.

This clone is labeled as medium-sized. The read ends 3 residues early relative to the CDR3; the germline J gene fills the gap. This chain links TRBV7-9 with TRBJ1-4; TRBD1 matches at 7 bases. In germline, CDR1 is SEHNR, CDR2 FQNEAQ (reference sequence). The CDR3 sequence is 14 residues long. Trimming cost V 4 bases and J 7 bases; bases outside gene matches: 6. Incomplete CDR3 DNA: TGTGCCAGCAGCTCGATGACAGGGTTTGAAAAA. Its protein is CASSSMTGFEK. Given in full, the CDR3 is CASSSMTGFEKLFF.

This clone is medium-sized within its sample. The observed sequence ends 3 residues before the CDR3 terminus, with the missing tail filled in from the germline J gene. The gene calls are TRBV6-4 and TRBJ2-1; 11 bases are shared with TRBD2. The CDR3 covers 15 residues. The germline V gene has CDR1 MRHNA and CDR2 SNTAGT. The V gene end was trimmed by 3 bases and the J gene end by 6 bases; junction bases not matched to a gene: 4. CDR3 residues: CASSESLAGGNEQFF. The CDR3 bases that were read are TGTGCCAGCAGTGAGTCCCTAGCGGGGGGCAATGAG.

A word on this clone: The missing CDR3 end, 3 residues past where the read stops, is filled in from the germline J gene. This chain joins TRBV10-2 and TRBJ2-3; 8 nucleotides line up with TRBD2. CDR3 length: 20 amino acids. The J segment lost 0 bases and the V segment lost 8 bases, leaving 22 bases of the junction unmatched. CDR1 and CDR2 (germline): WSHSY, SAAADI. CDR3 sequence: CASEKRSGTSGGGSTDTQYF. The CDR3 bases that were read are TGCGCCAGCGAAAAGAGAAGCGGGACTAGTGGGGGGGGGAGCACAGATACG.

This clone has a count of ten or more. The CDR3 DNA, read in part, is TGTGCCAGCAGACTCGTGTTAGCGGGAAAAGAGACC. Its translation: CASRLVLAGKET. The whole CDR3 sequence is CASRLVLAGKETQYF. The gene calls are TRBV5-4 and TRBJ2-5; TRBD2 matches 8 bases. The read terminates 3 residues before the CDR3 end, so the remaining end is supplied by the germline J gene. The V gene end was trimmed by 5 bases and the J gene end by 3 bases; junction bases not matched to a gene: 9. The CDR3 sequence is 15 residues long. The germline V gene encodes CDR1 SGHNT and CDR2 YYREEE (reference sequence).

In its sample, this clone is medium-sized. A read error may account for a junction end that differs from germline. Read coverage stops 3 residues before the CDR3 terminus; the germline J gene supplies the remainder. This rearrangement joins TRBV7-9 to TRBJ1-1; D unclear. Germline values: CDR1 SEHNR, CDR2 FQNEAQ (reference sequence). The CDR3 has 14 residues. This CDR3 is CVSSLEDGHTEAFF. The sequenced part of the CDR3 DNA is TGTGTCAGCAGCTTGGAAGATGGGCACACTGAA.

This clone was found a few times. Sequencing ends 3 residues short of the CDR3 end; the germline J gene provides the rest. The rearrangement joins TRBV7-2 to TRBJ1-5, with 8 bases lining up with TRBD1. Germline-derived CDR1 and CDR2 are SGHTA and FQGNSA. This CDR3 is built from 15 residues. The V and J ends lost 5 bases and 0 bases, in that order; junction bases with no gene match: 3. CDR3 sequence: CASSLDRASNQPQHF. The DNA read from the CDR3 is TGTGCCAGCAGCCTGGACAGGGCTAGCAATCAGCCC.

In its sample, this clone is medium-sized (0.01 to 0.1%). Incomplete CDR3 DNA: TGTGCCAGCAGCGTAGTCAGCGGGGGTTACAATGAG. Translated, it gives CASSVVSGGYNE. The whole CDR3 protein is CASSVVSGGYNEQFF. The V call is TRBV9, the J call TRBJ2-1; 8 bases line up with TRBD2. The missing CDR3 end, 3 residues past where the read stops, is filled in from the germline J gene. V dropped 0 bases and J dropped 4; count of bases not matched to a gene: 3. The CDR3 has 15 residues. Looked up from germline, CDR1 is SGDLS and CDR2 is YYNGEE.

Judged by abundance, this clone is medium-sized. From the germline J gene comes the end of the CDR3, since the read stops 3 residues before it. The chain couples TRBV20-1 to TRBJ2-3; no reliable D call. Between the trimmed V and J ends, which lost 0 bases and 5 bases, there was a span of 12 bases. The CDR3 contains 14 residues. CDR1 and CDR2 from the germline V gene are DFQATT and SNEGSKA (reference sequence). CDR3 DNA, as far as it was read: TGCAGTGCTAGAGAGTTCGGTGTCGGAGATACG. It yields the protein CSAREFGVGDT. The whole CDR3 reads CSAREFGVGDTQYF.

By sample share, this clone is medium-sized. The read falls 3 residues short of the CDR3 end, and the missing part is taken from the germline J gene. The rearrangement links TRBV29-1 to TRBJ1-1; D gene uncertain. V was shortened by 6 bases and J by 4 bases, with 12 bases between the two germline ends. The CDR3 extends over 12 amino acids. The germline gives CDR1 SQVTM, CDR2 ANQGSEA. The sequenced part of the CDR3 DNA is TGCAGCGTAGTTCAAGTCGGCACTGAA. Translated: CSVVQVGTE. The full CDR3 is CSVVQVGTEAFF.

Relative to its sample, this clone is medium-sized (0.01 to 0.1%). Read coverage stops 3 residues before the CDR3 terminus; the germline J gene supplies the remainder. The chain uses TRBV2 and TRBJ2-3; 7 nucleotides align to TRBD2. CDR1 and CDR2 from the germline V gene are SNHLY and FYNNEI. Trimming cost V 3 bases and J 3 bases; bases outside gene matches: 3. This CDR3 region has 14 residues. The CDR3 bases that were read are TGTGCCAGCAGTGAGCAGGGAGGGACAGATACG. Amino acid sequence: CASSEQGGTDT. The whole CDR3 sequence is CASSEQGGTDTQYF.

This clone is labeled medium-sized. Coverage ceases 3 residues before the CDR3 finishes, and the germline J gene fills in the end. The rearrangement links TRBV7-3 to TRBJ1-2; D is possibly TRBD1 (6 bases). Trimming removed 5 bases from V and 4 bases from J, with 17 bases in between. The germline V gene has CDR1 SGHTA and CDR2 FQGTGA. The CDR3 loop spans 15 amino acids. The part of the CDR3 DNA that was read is TGTGCCAGCAGCCCCTACTCCGGGACAACCTATGGC. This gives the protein CASSPYSGTTYG. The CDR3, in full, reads CASSPYSGTTYGYTF.

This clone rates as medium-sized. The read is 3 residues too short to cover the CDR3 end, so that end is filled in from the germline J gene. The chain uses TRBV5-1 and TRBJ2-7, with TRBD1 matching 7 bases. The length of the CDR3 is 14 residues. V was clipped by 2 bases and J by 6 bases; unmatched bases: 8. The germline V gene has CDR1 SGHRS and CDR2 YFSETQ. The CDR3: CASSFGQESSEQYF. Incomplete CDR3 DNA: TGCGCCAGCAGCTTCGGACAGGAGTCTAGCGAG.

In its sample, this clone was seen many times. CDR3 region: CASSLGAGSYGYTF. The CDR3 bases that were read are TGCGCCAGCAGCTTGGGCGCAGGGTCCTATGGC. V usage is TRBV5-1 and J usage is TRBJ1-2; D may be TRBD1 (5 bases). The CDR3 extends 3 residues past the end of the read, so its final part is completed from the germline J gene. Trimming took off 0 bases at V and 4 bases at J, with 10 bases between the two ends. CDR1 SGHRS and CDR2 YFSETQ come from the germline V gene. CDR3 size: 14 residues.

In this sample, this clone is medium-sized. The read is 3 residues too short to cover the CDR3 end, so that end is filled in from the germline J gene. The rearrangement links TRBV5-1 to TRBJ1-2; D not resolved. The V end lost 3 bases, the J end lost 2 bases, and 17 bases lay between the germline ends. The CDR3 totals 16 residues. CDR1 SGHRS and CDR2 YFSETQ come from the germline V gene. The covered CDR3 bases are TGCGCCAGCAGCTCGTATGAGGGTGCTGGCAACTATGGC. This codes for CASSSYEGAGNYG. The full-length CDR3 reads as CASSSYEGAGNYGYTF.

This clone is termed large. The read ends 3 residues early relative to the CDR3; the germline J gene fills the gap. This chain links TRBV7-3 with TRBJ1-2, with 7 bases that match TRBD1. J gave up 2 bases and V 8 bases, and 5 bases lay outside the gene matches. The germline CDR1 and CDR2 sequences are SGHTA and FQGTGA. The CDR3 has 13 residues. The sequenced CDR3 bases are TGTGCCAGCCTACCGGGACAGAACTATGGC. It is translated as CASLPGQNYG. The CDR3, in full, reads CASLPGQNYGYTF.

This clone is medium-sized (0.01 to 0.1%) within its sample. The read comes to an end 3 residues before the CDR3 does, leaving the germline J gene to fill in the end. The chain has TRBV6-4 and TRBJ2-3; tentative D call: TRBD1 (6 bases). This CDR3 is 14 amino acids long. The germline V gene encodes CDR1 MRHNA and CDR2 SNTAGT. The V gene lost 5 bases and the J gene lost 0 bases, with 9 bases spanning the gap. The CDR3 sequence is CASSPGHSTDTQYF. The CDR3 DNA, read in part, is TGTGCCAGCAGTCCGGGACACAGCACAGATACG.

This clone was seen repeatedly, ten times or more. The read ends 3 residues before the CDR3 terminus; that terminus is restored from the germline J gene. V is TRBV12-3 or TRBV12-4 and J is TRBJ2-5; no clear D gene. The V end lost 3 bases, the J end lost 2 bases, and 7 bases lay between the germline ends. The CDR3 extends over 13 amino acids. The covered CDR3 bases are TGTGCCAGCAGTTTCTCAGAGCAAGAGACC. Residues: CASSFSEQET. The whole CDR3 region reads CASSFSEQETQYF.

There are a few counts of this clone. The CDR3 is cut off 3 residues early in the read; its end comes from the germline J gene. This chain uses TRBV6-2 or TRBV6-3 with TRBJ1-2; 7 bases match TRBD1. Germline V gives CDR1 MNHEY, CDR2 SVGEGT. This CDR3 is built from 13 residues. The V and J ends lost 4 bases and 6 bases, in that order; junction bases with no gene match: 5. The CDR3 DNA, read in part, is TGTGCCAGCAGTTGGGAACAGGGGAATGGC. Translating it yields CASSWEQGNG. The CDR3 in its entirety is CASSWEQGNGYTF.

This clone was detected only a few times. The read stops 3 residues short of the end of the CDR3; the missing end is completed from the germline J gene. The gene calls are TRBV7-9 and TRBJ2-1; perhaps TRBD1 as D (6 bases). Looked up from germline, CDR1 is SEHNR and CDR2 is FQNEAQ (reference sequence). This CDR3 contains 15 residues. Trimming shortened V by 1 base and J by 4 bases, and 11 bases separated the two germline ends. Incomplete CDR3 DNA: TGTGCCAGCAGCTTAGTGGGGGCGGCATACAATGAG. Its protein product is CASSLVGAAYNE. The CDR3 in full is CASSLVGAAYNEQFF.

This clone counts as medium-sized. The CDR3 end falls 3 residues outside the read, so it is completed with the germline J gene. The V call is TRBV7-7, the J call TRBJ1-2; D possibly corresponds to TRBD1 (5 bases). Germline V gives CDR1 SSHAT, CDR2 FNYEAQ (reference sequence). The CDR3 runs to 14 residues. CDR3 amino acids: CASYGGQGGSGYTF. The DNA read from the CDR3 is TGTGCTAGCTACGGAGGGCAGGGAGGGTCTGGC.

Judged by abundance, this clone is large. CDR3 bases read: TGTGCCAGCAGCTCGGGTTGGGGGCGCGAGTTTGGC. Its protein is CASSSGWGREFG. In full, the CDR3 is CASSSGWGREFGYTF. The rearrangement uses TRBV5-6 and TRBJ1-2; D may be TRBD1 (6 bases). The sequenced fragment ends 3 residues before the CDR3 boundary, so the rest is inferred from the germline J gene. From germline, CDR1 is SGHDT and CDR2 YYEEEE. The CDR3 consists of 15 residues. V was clipped by 3 bases and J by 7 bases, with 19 bases between them.

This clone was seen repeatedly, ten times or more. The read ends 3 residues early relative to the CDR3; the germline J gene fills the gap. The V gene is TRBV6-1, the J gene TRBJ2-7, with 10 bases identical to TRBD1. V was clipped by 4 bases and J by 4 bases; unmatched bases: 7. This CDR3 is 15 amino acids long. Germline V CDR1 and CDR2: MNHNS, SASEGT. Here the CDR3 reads CASSASGTGEYEQYF. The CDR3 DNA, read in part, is TGTGCCAGCAGTGCCTCCGGGACAGGGGAATACGAG.